The sequence of this T cell receptor beta chain was determined in a study of T cell changes during pregnancy in multiple sclerosis. The germline V gene has CDR1 ENHRY and CDR2 SYGVKD. CDR3 length: 13 residues. Trimming took 6 bases from V and 3 from J; bases not matched to a gene: 2. The table came from immunoSEQ multiplex PCR; TCRdb's copy has only in-frame clones and leaves some out. Among about 47,000 clones listed, nearly 95% were seen once. This specimen consisted of peripheral blood, obtained after pregnancy. This TCR came from a female donor with multiple sclerosis, enrolled in a pregnancy study. J is TRBJ1-1 and V is TRBV10-3; TRBD1 matches 9 bases. DNA of the CDR3: TGTGCCATCAGGCGGGACAGGGACACTGAAGCTTTCTTT. Translation: CAIRRDRDTEAFF.